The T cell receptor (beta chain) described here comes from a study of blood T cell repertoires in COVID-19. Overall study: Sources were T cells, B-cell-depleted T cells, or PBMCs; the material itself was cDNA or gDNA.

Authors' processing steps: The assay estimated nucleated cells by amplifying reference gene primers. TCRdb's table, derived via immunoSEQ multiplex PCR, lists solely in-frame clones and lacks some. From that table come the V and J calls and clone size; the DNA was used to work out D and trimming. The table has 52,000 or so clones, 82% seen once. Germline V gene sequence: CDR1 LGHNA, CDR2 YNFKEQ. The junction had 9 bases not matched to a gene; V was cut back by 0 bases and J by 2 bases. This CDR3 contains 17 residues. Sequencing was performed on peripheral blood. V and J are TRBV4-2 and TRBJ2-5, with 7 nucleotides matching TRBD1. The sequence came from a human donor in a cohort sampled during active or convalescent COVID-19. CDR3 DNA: TGTGCCAGCAGCCAAGAAGAGGCAGGGGGAAGTCAAGAGACCCAGTACTTC. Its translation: CASSQEEAGGSQETQYF.